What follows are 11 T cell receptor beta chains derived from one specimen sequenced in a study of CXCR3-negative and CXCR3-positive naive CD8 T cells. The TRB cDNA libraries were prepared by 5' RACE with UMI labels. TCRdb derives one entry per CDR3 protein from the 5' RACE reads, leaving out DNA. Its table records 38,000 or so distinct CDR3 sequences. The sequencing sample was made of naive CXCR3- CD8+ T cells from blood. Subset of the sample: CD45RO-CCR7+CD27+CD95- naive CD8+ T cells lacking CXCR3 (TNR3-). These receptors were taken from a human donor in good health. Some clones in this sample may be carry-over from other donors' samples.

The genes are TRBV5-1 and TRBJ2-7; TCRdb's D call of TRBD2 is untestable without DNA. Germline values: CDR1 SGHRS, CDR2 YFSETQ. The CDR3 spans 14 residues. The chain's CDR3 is CASGRTSGVYEQYF.

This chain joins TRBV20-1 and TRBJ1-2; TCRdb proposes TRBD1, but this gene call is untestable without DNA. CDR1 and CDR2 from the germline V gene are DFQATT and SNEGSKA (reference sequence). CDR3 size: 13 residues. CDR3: CSAREDRNYGYTF.

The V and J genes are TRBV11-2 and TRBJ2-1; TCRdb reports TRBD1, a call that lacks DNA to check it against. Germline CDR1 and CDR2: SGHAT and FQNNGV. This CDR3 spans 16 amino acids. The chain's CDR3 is CASSDTTGPFYNEQFF.

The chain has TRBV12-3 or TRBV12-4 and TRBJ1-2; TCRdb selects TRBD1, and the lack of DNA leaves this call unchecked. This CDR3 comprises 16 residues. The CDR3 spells CASSPHHRGQVYGYTF.

The CDR3 loop is CASTIATGGLETQYF. V gene TRBV12-3 or TRBV12-4 combines with J gene TRBJ2-5; TCRdb outputs TRBD2, but without DNA this stays unchecked. This CDR3 region has 15 residues.

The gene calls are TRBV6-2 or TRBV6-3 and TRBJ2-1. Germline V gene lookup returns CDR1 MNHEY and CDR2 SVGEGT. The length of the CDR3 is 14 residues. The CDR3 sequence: CASSYAHLYNEQFF.

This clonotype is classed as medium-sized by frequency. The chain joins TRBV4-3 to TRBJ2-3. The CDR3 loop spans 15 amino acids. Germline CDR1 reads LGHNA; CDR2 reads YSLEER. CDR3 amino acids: CASSQDSASTDTQYF.

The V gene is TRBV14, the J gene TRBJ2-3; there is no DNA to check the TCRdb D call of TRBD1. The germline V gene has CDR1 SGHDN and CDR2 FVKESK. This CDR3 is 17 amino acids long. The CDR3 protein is CASSEGRGNIRTDTQYF.

This CDR3 is CASGDRPGELFF. The V and J genes are TRBV7-9 and TRBJ2-2. The CDR3 has 12 residues. Germline-derived CDR1 and CDR2 are SEHNR and FQNEAQ (reference sequence).

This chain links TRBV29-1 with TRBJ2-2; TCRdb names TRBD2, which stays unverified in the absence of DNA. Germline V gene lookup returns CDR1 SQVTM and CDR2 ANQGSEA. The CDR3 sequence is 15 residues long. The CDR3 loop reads CSVEASGVNTGELFF.

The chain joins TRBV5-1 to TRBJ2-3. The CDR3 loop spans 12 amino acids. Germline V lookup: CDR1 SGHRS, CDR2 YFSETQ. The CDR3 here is CASSEWTDTQYF.